This TCR beta chain is from a study of CD8+ T cells in alopecia areata. Study as a whole: Treated patients were dosed with oral tofacitinib, taking 5 to 10 mg twice daily.

The treatment here: oral pan-JAK inhibitor, 5-10 mg twice daily. Obtained from alopecia areata patients were lesional scalp punch biopsies along with peripheral blood. Following RNA extraction, reverse transcription yielded cDNA that acted as the sequencing template. This table comes from immunoSEQ multiplex PCR, and its TCRdb copy is limited to in-frame clones, with some not included. The sample contains 98,000 or so clones, 60% to 75% of which appear only once. This CDR3 spans 18 amino acids. The V end lost 4 bases, the J end lost 0 bases, and 20 bases lay between the germline ends. Germline loops: CDR1 MNHEY, CDR2 SMNVEV (reference sequence).

This clonotype was obtained from a human donor with alopecia areata. This chain joins TRBV27 and TRBJ2-3; D not resolved. Sequencing used CD8+ T cells sorted from blood, obtained at week 4, from a patient treated with tofacitinib. CDR3 bases: TGTGCCAGCAGTTCAGGTCGACACTCCGTTTTGAGCACAGATACGCAGTATTTT. Protein sequence: CASSSGRHSVLSTDTQYF.